The 11 T cell receptor beta chains given below trace back to one sample, sequenced in a study of HIV-infected patients and healthy controls. All unsorted peripheral T cells were captured because whole blood was used without fractionation. cDNA was made from about 500 ng RNA using alpha and beta constant primers. Alpha and beta chain libraries were made separately by chain-specific third strand synthesis with multiplexing indices. TCRdb used MiXCR to reprocess the 5' RACE reads, holding one entry per CDR3 protein. The repertoire includes some 8,500 distinct CDR3 sequences, around 8.2% of them detected once, and roughly 30% sits in the top ten. This specimen was blood, taken before antiretroviral therapy. The receptors here all came from an adult with HIV infection. The donor label of this sample is uncertain.

This clonotype has a count of ten or more. The rearrangement links TRBV27 to TRBJ1-1, with D uncertain. This CDR3 comprises 13 residues. Germline CDR1 reads MNHEY; CDR2 reads SMNVEV (reference sequence). V lost 2 bases, J lost 0 bases, and 4 bases lay in between. CDR3 DNA sequence: TGTGCCAGCAGTTTAGGGATGAACACTGAAGCTTTCTTT. This translates into CASSLGMNTEAFF.

This clonotype is medium-sized in the sample. The rearrangement links TRBV29-1 to TRBJ2-7, with D perhaps being TRBD1 or TRBD2 (5 bases each). The germline V gene encodes CDR1 SQVTM and CDR2 ANQGSEA. CDR3 size: 12 residues. For the CDR3, the DNA is TGCAGCGTTGAAGGCGCAGGGAGCCTATCGTTGGTC. Translating it yields CSVEGAGSLSLV.

This clonotype was seen many times. The chain joins TRBV7-2 to TRBJ1-6; D remains ambiguous. Per germline, CDR1 SGHTA and CDR2 FQGNSA. V was pared by 5 bases and J by 7 bases, with 12 bases between. The CDR3 sequence is 14 residues long. The CDR3 DNA sequence: TGTGCCAGCAGCCCCTATCTAGCAAATTCACCCCTCCACTTT. It yields the protein CASSPYLANSPLHF.

This sequence joins TRBV20-1 and TRBJ2-1; 11 bases match TRBD2. Losses at the gene ends were 5 bases for V and 4 bases for J; bases not matched to a gene: 16. The CDR3 runs 18 residues. Germline CDR1 and CDR2: DFQATT and SNEGSKA (reference sequence). In nucleotides, the CDR3 is TGCAGTGCTTCCCATCCCTTAGCGGGAGGGCCAATATACAATGAGCAGTTCTTC. It translates to CSASHPLAGGPIYNEQFF.

This clonotype occurred many times. The genes are TRBV5-1 and TRBJ1-4, with D uncertain. Per germline, CDR1 SGHRS and CDR2 YFSETQ. Trimming pared 5 bases from V and 3 bases from J, leaving 11 bases between. CDR3 length: 14 amino acids. CDR3 residues: CASRAESANEKLFF. CDR3 coding DNA: TGCGCCAGCAGGGCGGAGTCGGCTAATGAAAAACTGTTTTTT. The whole variable domain, filled in from reference TRBV5-1 and TRBJ1-4, reads KAGVTQTPRYLIKTRGQQVTLSCSPISGHRSVSWYQQTPGQGLQFLFEYFSETQRNKGNFPGRFSGRQFSNSRSEMNVSTLELGDSALYLCASRAESANEKLFFGSGTQLSVL.

J is TRBJ2-7 and V is TRBV12-3 or TRBV12-4, with D tentatively TRBD1 or TRBD2 (5 bases each). The CDR3 sequence is 15 residues long. V shed 3 bases and J shed 3 bases, with 15 bases lying between them. CDR3 sequence (DNA): TGTGCCAGCAGTTTGGGGCCATGGGGGTACTACGAGCAGTACTTC. Its protein is CASSLGPWGYYEQYF.

This clonotype showed up many times. The chain joins TRBV6-5 to TRBJ2-1; TRBD1 matches 9 bases. The V gene end was trimmed by 5 bases and the J gene end by 8 bases; junction bases not matched to a gene: 1. This CDR3 is built from 12 residues. CDR1 and CDR2 from the germline V gene are MNHEY and SVGAGI. The CDR3 bases are TGTGCCAGCAGTGGACAGGGGTATGAGCAGTTCTTC. This codes for CASSGQGYEQFF.

This clonotype was seen ten or more times. The J gene is TRBJ1-1, the V gene TRBV6-6, with TRBD1 identical over 7 bases. CDR3 size: 13 residues. V lost 2 bases to trimming and J lost 7 bases; unmatched junction nucleotides: 4. CDR1 is MNHNY, CDR2 SVGAGI, per germline (reference sequence). CDR3 in DNA: TGTGCCAGCAGTTACGACAGGGTTGTTGAAGCTTTCTTT. Amino acids: CASSYDRVVEAFF.

This clonotype has ten or more counts. The chain joins TRBV4-2 to TRBJ2-1; D is perhaps TRBD1 (5 bases). Germline CDR1 and CDR2: LGHNA and YNFKEQ. Trimming removed 0 bases from V and 7 bases from J, with 13 bases in between. The length of the CDR3 is 15 residues. In DNA, the CDR3 is TGTGCCAGCAGCCAAGAAGGTAGGGGTGTGAATGAGCAGTTCTTC. Its protein product is CASSQEGRGVNEQFF.

This clonotype appeared many times. This sequence joins TRBV10-3 and TRBJ2-1, with TRBD2 matching 7 bases. CDR1 and CDR2 (germline): ENHRY, SYGVKD. The CDR3 extends over 14 amino acids. J was trimmed by 5 bases and V by 8 bases; bases with no gene match: 9. CDR3: CAISSGTTDNEQFF. CDR3 nucleotides: TGTGCCATCTCCTCGGGGACTACCGACAATGAGCAGTTCTTC.

This clonotype was recorded at least ten times. The chain couples TRBV28 to TRBJ1-5; D gene uncertain. Germline-derived CDR1 and CDR2 are MDHEN and SYDVKM. This CDR3 contains 12 residues. V shed 6 bases and J shed 2 bases, with 5 bases lying between them. Here the CDR3 reads CASRSGNQPQHF. The DNA of the CDR3 is TGTGCCAGCAGAAGCGGCAATCAGCCCCAGCATTTT.